The rows below give T cell receptor beta chains drawn from one sample of a study of T cells in Graves' hyperthyroidism and ophthalmopathy. A single record per CDR3 protein comes from TCRdb applying MiXCR to the multiplex PCR reads. In the table there are fewer than 450,000 distinct CDR3 sequences, about a fifth of which are singletons. Sequencing was carried out using blood. The receptor set was obtained from a man younger than 35 with Graves' ophthalmopathy. Both conserved end residues are part of each CDR3. A D gene is named only where the DNA matches it firmly. Clone size is stated in some rows and not others, as once, few, many or a class when expanded.

>TRBV7-9|few|.|TRBJ2-7
CASSPYLDPYEQYF
TGTGCCAGCAGCCCTTACCTGGACCCCTACGAGCAGTACTTC
>TRBV7-9|.|.|TRBJ1-3
CASSVVNTIYF
TGTGCCAGCAGCGTCGTCAACACCATATATTTT
>TRBV18|.|TRBD1|TRBJ2-5
CASSKTGIQETQYF
TGTGCCAGCTCAAAGACAGGGATACAAGAGACCCAGTACTTC
>TRBV18|.|TRBD1|TRBJ1-5
CASSPQDRVQPQHF
TGTGCCAGCTCACCACAGGACAGGGTACAGCCCCAGCATTTT
>TRBV6-1|many|.|TRBJ2-1
CASTKGQGSSYNEQFF
TGTGCCAGCACAAAAGGGCAGGGGAGCTCCTACAATGAGCAGTTCTTC
>TRBV12-3/TRBV12-4|.|.|TRBJ2-1
CASSLQDLEQFF
TGTGCCAGCAGCCTACAGGACCTTGAGCAGTTCTTC
>TRBV6-1|.|TRBD1|TRBJ1-1
CASILDRGDTEAFF
TGTGCCAGCATCCTGGACAGGGGGGACACTGAAGCTTTCTTT
>TRBV4-3|.|.|TRBJ1-1
CASSQDMGGNTEAFF
TGCGCCAGCAGCCAAGATATGGGGGGGAACACTGAAGCTTTCTTT
>TRBV20-1|many|.|TRBJ1-2
CSARPQGVWNYGYTF
TGCAGTGCTCGCCCACAGGGCGTGTGGAACTATGGCTACACCTTC
>TRBV6-5|.|TRBD2|TRBJ2-2
CASSYRTSGTGELFF
TGTGCCAGCAGTTACAGGACTAGCGGGACCGGGGAGCTGTTTTTT
>TRBV2|.|.|TRBJ1-1
CASSEGRRADTEAFF
TGTGCCAGCAGTGAAGGGCGTAGGGCGGACACTGAAGCTTTCTTT
>TRBV9|.|.|TRBJ2-1
CASSVGGIHNEQFF
TGTGCCAGCAGCGTAGGCGGCATCCACAATGAGCAGTTCTTC